The 11 T cell receptor beta chains in this list originate from one sample, sequenced in a study of cytomegalovirus exposure and HLA in healthy donors. TCRdb's table, derived via immunoSEQ multiplex PCR, lists solely in-frame clones and lacks some. The sample carries some 250,000 clones, about 90% recorded once. The sample was PBMCs. The receptors here all came from a woman aged 18-29 years in good health and CMV-seronegative.

Only a few counts were recorded for this clone. This chain links TRBV7-8 with TRBJ2-7; 7 bases are shared with TRBD1. V dropped 5 bases and J dropped 2; count of bases not matched to a gene: 9. CDR1 SGHVS and CDR2 FQNEAQ come from the germline V gene. This CDR3 has 15 amino acids. CDR3 sequence: CASSLLQGPTYEQYV. Here the CDR3 DNA reads TGTGCCAGCAGCCTGTTACAGGGGCCCACCTACGAGCAGTACGTC.

The chain links TRBV28 to TRBJ2-2; D is undetermined. This CDR3 has 13 residues. Trimming stripped 5 bases from V and 1 base from J, with 5 bases between. Germline-derived CDR1 and CDR2 are MDHEN and SYDVKM. The CDR3 bases are TGTGCCAGCAGTGCCAGGAACACCGGGGAGCTGTTTTTT. Amino acid sequence: CASSARNTGELFF.

This clone was detected a few times. J is TRBJ1-1 and V is TRBV7-6; no reliable D call. The germline V gene encodes CDR1 SGHVS and CDR2 FNYEAQ. The CDR3 contains 12 residues. V gave up 2 bases and J gave up 4 bases, with 5 bases separating them. CDR3 in amino acids: CASSLRGTEAFF. As DNA, the CDR3 is TGTGCCAGCAGCTTACGAGGCACTGAAGCTTTCTTT.

The chain combines TRBV10-2 with TRBJ1-1, with 9 bases identical to TRBD1. The CDR3 extends over 16 amino acids. The germline gives CDR1 WSHSY, CDR2 SAAADI. V shed 4 bases, J shed 1 base, and the junction held 7 bases outside the gene matches. Here the CDR3 DNA reads TGCGCCAGCAGTGCGACAGGGACAGGGTGGAACACTGAAGCTTTCTTT. Its translation: CASSATGTGWNTEAFF.

V is TRBV5-6 and J is TRBJ2-4, with 8 positions matching TRBD2. The CDR3 runs to 14 residues. Germline-derived CDR1 and CDR2 are SGHDT and YYEEEE. The V gene end was trimmed by 0 bases and the J gene end by 7 bases; junction bases not matched to a gene: 3. Here the CDR3 DNA reads TGTGCCAGCAGCTTGGGACTAGCGATGAACATTCAGTACTTC. This gives the protein CASSLGLAMNIQYF.

The V and J genes are TRBV11-3 and TRBJ2-5; no firm D call. Germline CDR1 and CDR2: SGHNT and YENEEA. Trimming removed 3 bases at V and 3 bases at J, with 8 bases between. The CDR3 covers 13 residues. For the CDR3, the DNA is TGTGCCAGCAGCTTCGAGTATAAAGAGACCCAGTACTTC. This translates into CASSFEYKETQYF.

This chain uses TRBV5-1 with TRBJ2-3, with TRBD2 matching over 7 bases. The germline V gene encodes CDR1 SGHRS and CDR2 YFSETQ. The CDR3 has 15 amino acids. The ends lost 4 bases at V and 2 bases at J; junction bases unmatched: 7. The CDR3 is CASSHSSGYTDTQYF. The CDR3 DNA reads TGCGCCAGCAGCCACAGTAGCGGGTACACAGATACGCAGTATTTT.

This clone was counted once. The chain joins TRBV5-1 to TRBJ2-2, with D tentatively TRBD2 (6 bases). The ends were cut back, 0 bases at V and 5 bases at J, with 14 bases in the middle. Germline values: CDR1 SGHRS, CDR2 YFSETQ. This CDR3 is 16 amino acids long. CDR3 sequence: CASSLARLVDTGELFF. CDR3 coding DNA: TGCGCCAGCAGCTTGGCCCGACTAGTTGATACCGGGGAGCTGTTTTTT.

The sample holds one count of this clone. J is TRBJ1-5 and V is TRBV2, with 7 bases lining up with TRBD1. This CDR3 has 16 amino acids. Losses at the gene ends were 6 bases for V and 10 bases for J; bases not matched to a gene: 18. Per germline, CDR1 SNHLY and CDR2 FYNNEI. Here the CDR3 reads CASRGIGTDLLGPQHF. The CDR3 nucleotides are TGTGCCAGCAGGGGCATTGGGACAGACCTACTAGGCCCCCAGCATTTT. Together with reference TRBV2 and TRBJ1-5, the CDR3 gives the full variable domain: EPEVTQTPSHQVTQMGQEVILRCVPISNHLYFYWYRQILGQKVEFLVSFYNNEISEKSEIFDDQFSVERPDGSNFTLKIRSTKLEDSAMYFCASRGIGTDLLGPQHFGDGTRLSIL.

The genes are TRBV5-1 and TRBJ1-2; D is ambiguous. Between the trimmed V and J ends, which lost 0 bases and 3 bases, there was a span of 12 bases. CDR1 SGHRS and CDR2 YFSETQ come from the germline V gene. The CDR3 is made up of 15 amino acids. CDR3 residues: CASSLEAAPHYGYTF. CDR3 nucleotides: TGCGCCAGCAGCTTGGAAGCTGCCCCCCACTATGGCTACACCTTC.

A word on this clone: Other DNA sequences within the sample encode an identical CDR3. The CDR3 bases are TGTGCCAGCAGTTTACGTCAGGCATCCTACAATGAGCAGTTCTTC. This codes for CASSLRQASYNEQFF. The chain has TRBV27 and TRBJ2-1; D unclear. This CDR3 is built from 15 residues. In germline, CDR1 is MNHEY, CDR2 SMNVEV (reference sequence). Between the trimmed V and J ends, which lost 2 bases and 1 base, there was a span of 9 bases.